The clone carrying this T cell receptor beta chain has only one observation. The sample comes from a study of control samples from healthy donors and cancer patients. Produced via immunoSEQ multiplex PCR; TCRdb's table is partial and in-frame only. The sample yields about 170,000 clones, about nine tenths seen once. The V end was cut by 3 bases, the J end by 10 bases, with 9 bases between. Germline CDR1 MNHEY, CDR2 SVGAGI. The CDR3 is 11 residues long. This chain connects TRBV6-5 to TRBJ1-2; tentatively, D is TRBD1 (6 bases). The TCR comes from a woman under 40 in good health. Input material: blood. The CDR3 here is CASSYQGYYTF. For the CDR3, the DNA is TGTGCCAGCAGTTATCAGGGGTACTACACCTTC.